This T cell receptor beta chain was retrieved from a study of blood T cell repertoires in COVID-19. Study summary: Both acute and convalescent COVID-19 samples were obtained from the United States, Italy and Spain.

Method: immunoSEQ multiplex PCR; TCRdb's copy keeps in-frame clones and lacks some. The profile shows some 76,000 clones, 80% of them singletons. This receptor was identified in a man aged 50 to 60 with COVID-19, enrolled during active disease. Sequenced: peripheral blood.

The CDR3: CASSLGQGATDTGELFF. Written as DNA, the CDR3 is TGTGCCAGCAGCTTAGGACAGGGGGCGACCGACACCGGGGAGCTGTTTTTT. This rearrangement joins TRBV11-2 to TRBJ2-2, with 10 bases that match TRBD1. This CDR3 is 17 amino acids long. The V and J ends lost 1 base and 3 bases, in that order; junction bases with no gene match: 5. The germline CDR1 and CDR2 sequences are SGHAT and FQNNGV.